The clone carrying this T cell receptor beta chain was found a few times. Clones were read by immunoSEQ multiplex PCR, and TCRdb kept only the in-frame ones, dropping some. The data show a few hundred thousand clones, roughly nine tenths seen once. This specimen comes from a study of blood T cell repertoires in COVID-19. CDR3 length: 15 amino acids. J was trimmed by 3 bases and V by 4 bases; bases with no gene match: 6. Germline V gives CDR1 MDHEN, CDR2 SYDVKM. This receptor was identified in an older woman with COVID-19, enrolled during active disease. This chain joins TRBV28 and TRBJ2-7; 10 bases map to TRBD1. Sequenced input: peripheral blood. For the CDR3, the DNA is TGTGCCAGCAGTTCGACGGGACAGGGGTTCTACGAGCAGTACTTC. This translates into CASSSTGQGFYEQYF. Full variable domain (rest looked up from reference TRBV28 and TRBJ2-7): DVKVTQSSRYLVKRTGEKVFLECVQDMDHENMFWYRQDPGLGLRLIYFSYDVKMKEKGDIPEGYSVSREKKERFSLILESASTNQTSMYLCASSSTGQGFYEQYFGPGTRLTVT.